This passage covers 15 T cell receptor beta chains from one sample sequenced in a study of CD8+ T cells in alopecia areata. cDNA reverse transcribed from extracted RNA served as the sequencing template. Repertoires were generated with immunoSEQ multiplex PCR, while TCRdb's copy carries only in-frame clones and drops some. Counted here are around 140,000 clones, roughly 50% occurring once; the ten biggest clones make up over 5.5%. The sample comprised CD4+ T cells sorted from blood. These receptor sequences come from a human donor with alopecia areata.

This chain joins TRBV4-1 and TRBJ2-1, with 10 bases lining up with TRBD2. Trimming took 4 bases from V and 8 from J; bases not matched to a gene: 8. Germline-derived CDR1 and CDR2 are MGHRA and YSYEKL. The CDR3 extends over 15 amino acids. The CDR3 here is CASSPTSGRAYEQFF. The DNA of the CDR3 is TGCGCCAGCAGCCCAACCAGCGGGAGGGCCTATGAGCAGTTCTTC.

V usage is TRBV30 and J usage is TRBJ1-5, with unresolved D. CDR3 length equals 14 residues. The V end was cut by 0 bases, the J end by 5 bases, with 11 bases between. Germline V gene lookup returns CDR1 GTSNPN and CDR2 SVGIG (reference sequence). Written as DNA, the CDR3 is TGTGCCTGGAGTGTAGGTCCCCGGGATCAGCCCCAGCATTTT. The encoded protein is CAWSVGPRDQPQHF.

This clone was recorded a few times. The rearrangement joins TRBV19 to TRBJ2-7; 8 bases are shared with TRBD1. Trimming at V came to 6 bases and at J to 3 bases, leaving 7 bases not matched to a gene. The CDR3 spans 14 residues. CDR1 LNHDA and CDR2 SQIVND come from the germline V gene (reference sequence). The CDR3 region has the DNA TGTGCCAGTAGCTCCGGGACAGGATTCTACGAGCAGTACTTC. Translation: CASSSGTGFYEQYF.

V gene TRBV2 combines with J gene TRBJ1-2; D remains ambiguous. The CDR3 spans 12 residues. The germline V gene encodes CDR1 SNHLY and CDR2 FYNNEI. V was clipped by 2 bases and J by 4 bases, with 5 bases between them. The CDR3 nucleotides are TGTGCCAGCAGTGAAAGGGCCTATGGCTACACCTTC. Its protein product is CASSERAYGYTF.

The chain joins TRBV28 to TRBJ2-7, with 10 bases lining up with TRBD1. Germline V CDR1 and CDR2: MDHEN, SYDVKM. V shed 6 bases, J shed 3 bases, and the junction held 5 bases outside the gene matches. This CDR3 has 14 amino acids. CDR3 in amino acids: CASRAGQGVYEQYF. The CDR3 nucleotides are TGTGCCAGCAGGGCTGGACAGGGGGTCTACGAGCAGTACTTC.

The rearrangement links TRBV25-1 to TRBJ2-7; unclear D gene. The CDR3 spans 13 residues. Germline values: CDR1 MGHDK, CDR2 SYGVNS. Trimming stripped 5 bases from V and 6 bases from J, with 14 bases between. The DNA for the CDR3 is TGTGCCAGCAGTCCGACTCCACTCGGCGAGCAGTACTTC. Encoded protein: CASSPTPLGEQYF.

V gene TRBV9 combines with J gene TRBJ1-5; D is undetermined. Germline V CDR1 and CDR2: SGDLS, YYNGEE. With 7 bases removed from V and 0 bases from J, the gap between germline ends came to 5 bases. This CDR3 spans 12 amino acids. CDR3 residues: CASWRSNQPQHF. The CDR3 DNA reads TGTGCCAGCTGGCGTAGCAATCAGCCCCAGCATTTT. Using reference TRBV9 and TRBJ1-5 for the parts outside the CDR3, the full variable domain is DSGVTQTPKHLITATGQRVTLRCSPRSGDLSVYWYQQSLDQGLQFLIQYYNGEERAKGNILERFSAQQFPDLHSELNLSSLELGDSALYFCASWRSNQPQHFGDGTRLSIL.

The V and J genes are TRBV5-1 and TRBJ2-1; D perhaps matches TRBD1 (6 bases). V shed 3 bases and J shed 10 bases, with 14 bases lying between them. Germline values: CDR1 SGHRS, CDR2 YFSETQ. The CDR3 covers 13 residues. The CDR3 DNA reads TGCGCCAGCAGCTCCCGCCTCGGGACAGAGCAGTTCTTC. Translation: CASSSRLGTEQFF.

The CDR3: CASSLSLNPGGRLDTQYF. The CDR3, as DNA: TGTGCCAGCAGCTTATCTCTGAATCCCGGCGGGAGACTGGATACGCAGTATTTT. The V call is TRBV7-2, the J call TRBJ2-3; TRBD2 agrees at 7 bases. J gave up 6 bases and V 2 bases, and 17 bases lay outside the gene matches. The CDR3 totals 18 residues. Germline CDR1 SGHTA, CDR2 FQGNSA.

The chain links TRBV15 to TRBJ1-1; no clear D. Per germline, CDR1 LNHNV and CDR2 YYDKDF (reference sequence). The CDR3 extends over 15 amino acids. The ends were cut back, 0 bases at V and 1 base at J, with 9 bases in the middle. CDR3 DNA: TGTGCCACCAGCAGAGATTACCAAGAGAACACTGAAGCTTTCTTT. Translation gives CATSRDYQENTEAFF.

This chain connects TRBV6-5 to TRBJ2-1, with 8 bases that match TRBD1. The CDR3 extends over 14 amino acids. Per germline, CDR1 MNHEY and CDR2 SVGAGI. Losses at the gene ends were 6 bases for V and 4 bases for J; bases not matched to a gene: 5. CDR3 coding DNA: TGTGCCAGCAGCCGGGACAGGAGTTACAATGAGCAGTTCTTC. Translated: CASSRDRSYNEQFF.

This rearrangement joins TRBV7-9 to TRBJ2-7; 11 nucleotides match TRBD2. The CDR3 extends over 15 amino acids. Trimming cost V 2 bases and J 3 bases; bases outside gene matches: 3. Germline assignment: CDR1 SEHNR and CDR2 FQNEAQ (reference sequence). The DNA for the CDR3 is TGTGCCAGCAGCTTAACTAGCGGGAGTTTCTACGAGCAGTACTTC. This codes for CASSLTSGSFYEQYF.

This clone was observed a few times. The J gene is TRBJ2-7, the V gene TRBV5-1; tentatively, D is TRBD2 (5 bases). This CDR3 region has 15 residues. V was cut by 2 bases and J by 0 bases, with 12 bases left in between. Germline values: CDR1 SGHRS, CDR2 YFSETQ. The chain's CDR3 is CASSFLPGSSYEQYF. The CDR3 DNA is TGCGCCAGCAGCTTTCTTCCGGGGAGCTCCTACGAGCAGTACTTC.

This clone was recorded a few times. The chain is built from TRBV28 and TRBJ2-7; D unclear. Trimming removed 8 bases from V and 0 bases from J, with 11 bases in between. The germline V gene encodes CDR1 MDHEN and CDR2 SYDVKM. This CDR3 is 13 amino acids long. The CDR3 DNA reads TGTGCCAGCGGTCTTCCCGGCTCCTACGAGCAGTACTTC. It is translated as CASGLPGSYEQYF.

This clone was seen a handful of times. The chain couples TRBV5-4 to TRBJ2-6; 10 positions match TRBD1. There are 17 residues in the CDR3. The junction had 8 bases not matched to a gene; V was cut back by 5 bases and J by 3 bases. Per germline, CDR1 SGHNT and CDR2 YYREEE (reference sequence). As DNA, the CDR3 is TGTGCCAGCAGGAAAGGACAGGGGGGCCGTGGGGCCAACGTCCTGACTTTC. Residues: CASRKGQGGRGANVLTF.